What follows are 22 T cell receptor beta chains derived from one specimen sequenced in a study of blood T cell repertoires in COVID-19. Here immunoSEQ multiplex PCR was the method, and the copy in TCRdb shows in-frame clones only, minus some. Among 410,000 or so clones listed, 75% to 90% were seen once. Sequencing was performed on peripheral blood. The receptors originated from a woman in her 30s with active or convalescent COVID-19.

The V call is TRBV14, the J call TRBJ1-6, with D possibly matching TRBD1 (5 bases). The CDR3 is made up of 15 amino acids. Germline-derived CDR1 and CDR2 are SGHDN and FVKESK. The V end lost 0 bases, the J end lost 9 bases, and 12 bases lay between the germline ends. The CDR3 coding sequence is TGTGCCAGCAGCCAAGACAGGGTTCGCACTTCACCCCTCCACTTT. It encodes CASSQDRVRTSPLHF.

The chain couples TRBV19 to TRBJ2-1; D ambiguous. Germline CDR1 LNHDA, CDR2 SQIVND (reference sequence). V lost 4 bases to trimming and J lost 3 bases, with 10 bases between them. This CDR3 is 14 amino acids long. The CDR3 here is CASSKKTDYNEQFF. CDR3 nucleotide sequence: TGTGCCAGTAGTAAAAAAACAGACTACAATGAGCAGTTCTTC.

The V gene is TRBV4-2, the J gene TRBJ1-1, with a weak D call TRBD1 (6 bases). CDR1 LGHNA and CDR2 YNFKEQ come from the germline V gene. The CDR3 loop spans 15 amino acids. Trimming shortened V by 1 base and J by 3 bases, and 12 bases separated the two germline ends. CDR3 in amino acids: CASSQVWGPDTEAFF. CDR3 coding DNA: TGTGCCAGCAGCCAAGTATGGGGGCCGGACACTGAAGCTTTCTTT.

The J gene is TRBJ2-7, the V gene TRBV6-5, with 7 nucleotides matching TRBD2. This CDR3 is 14 amino acids long. Germline lookup yields CDR1 MNHEY and CDR2 SVGAGI. The J segment lost 6 bases and the V segment lost 4 bases, leaving 9 bases of the junction unmatched. DNA for the CDR3: TGTGCCAGCAGTTTGTGGGGGGGACCCTCCGAGCAGTACTTC. It yields the protein CASSLWGGPSEQYF.

CDR3 bases: TGTGCCAGCAGCGTCCGGGGGAATAATCAGCCCCAGCATTTT. Translating it yields CASSVRGNNQPQHF. This rearrangement joins TRBV3-1 (or the pseudogene TRBV3-2) to TRBJ1-5; weak D call: TRBD1 (5 bases). Trimming took 5 bases from V and 4 from J, leaving 12 bases between them. This CDR3 spans 14 amino acids. CDR1 is LGHDT and CDR2 is YNNKEL in the germline V gene (reference sequence).

The CDR3 bases are TGTGCCAGCAGACAGGCAAATGAGCAGTTCTTC. Protein product: CASRQANEQFF. This chain uses TRBV27 with TRBJ2-1; a possible D gene is TRBD1 (5 bases). The CDR3 spans 11 residues. Trimming removed 6 bases from V and 7 bases from J, with 7 bases in between. CDR1 and CDR2 from the germline V gene are MNHEY and SMNVEV (reference sequence).

J is TRBJ2-2 and V is TRBV4-1; D uncertain. The CDR3 length is 13 residues. V was pared by 5 bases and J by 6 bases, with 10 bases between. Per the germline V gene, CDR1 is MGHRA and CDR2 is YSYEKL. The CDR3 coding sequence is TGCGCCAGCAGCTATGGAGAATCCGGGGAGCTGTTTTTT. Its protein product is CASSYGESGELFF.

Only one count was recorded for this clone. The V gene is TRBV5-1, the J gene TRBJ2-5; TRBD2 matches at 10 bases. V trimming: 1 base; J trimming: 2 bases; junction bases outside the gene matches: 5. This CDR3 contains 16 residues. Germline lookup yields CDR1 SGHRS and CDR2 YFSETQ. The CDR3 sequence: CASSLKLAGTQETQYF. As DNA, the CDR3 is TGCGCCAGCAGCTTGAAACTAGCGGGAACACAAGAGACCCAGTACTTC.

J is TRBJ1-1 and V is TRBV9, with TRBD1 as a possible D gene (5 bases). V gave up 3 bases and J gave up 0 bases, with 12 bases separating them. Germline assignment: CDR1 SGDLS and CDR2 YYNGEE. The CDR3 length is 15 residues. The CDR3 protein is CASSATANLNTEAFF. DNA of the CDR3: TGTGCCAGCAGCGCGACAGCGAACCTGAACACTGAAGCTTTCTTT.

The chain employs TRBV5-1 and TRBJ2-5, with 7 bases matching TRBD2. The CDR3 is made up of 16 amino acids. V trimming: 2 bases; J trimming: 2 bases; junction bases outside the gene matches: 9. Germline V CDR1 and CDR2: SGHRS, YFSETQ. As DNA, the CDR3 is TGCGCCAGCAGCTTAATGGCTAGCGGAGGGCAAGAGACCCAGTACTTC. It specifies CASSLMASGGQETQYF.

This clone was detected once. The V call is TRBV19, the J call TRBJ1-2, with 8 nucleotides matching TRBD1. The ends lost 3 bases at V and 0 bases at J; junction bases unmatched: 15. The length of the CDR3 is 19 residues. Germline V gene data show CDR1 as LNHDA and CDR2 as SQIVND (reference sequence). This chain's CDR3 is CASSIRPKDRVFTNYGYTF. CDR3 nucleotide sequence: TGTGCCAGTAGTATCAGACCCAAGGACAGGGTCTTCACTAACTATGGCTACACCTTC.

This clone was counted a single time. The CDR3 coding sequence is TGTGCCAGCAGCTCGACTAGCGGGAGGTACAATGAGCAGTTCTTC. Amino acids: CASSSTSGRYNEQFF. The chain employs TRBV7-9 and TRBJ2-1; 13 bases are a match to TRBD2. V was clipped by 4 bases and J by 4 bases; unmatched bases: 1. The CDR3 runs 15 residues. The V gene's germline CDR1 is SEHNR and CDR2 FQNEAQ (reference sequence).

The V gene is TRBV4-1, the J gene TRBJ1-6; the D is unclear. Germline assignment: CDR1 MGHRA and CDR2 YSYEKL. This CDR3 has 16 amino acids. V was pared by 0 bases and J by 7 bases, with 13 bases between. The DNA of the CDR3 is TGCGCCAGCAGCCAAGATCTTGGGCTTGCAAATTCACCCCTCCACTTT. Translating gives CASSQDLGLANSPLHF.

V usage is TRBV3-1 (or the pseudogene TRBV3-2) and J usage is TRBJ1-2; the D is unclear. Trimming left V 8 bases short and J 5 bases short, with 15 bases between. Germline-derived CDR1 and CDR2 are LGHDT and YNNKEL (reference sequence). The CDR3 runs 13 residues. The CDR3 sequence: CASSPPARYGYTF. The CDR3 DNA is TGTGCCAGCTCCCCTCCAGCGAGATATGGCTACACCTTC.

The chain employs TRBV27 and TRBJ1-1, with TRBD1 as a possible D gene (5 bases). V was shortened by 2 bases and J by 0 bases, with 10 bases between the two germline ends. Germline V lookup: CDR1 MNHEY, CDR2 SMNVEV (reference sequence). The CDR3 runs to 15 residues. The CDR3 is CASSLKGYLNTEAFF. The DNA of the CDR3 is TGTGCCAGCAGTTTAAAGGGGTATTTGAACACTGAAGCTTTCTTT.

The chain uses TRBV24-1 and TRBJ2-1; 11 positions match TRBD1. The V gene end was trimmed by 2 bases and the J gene end by 1 base; junction bases not matched to a gene: 9. The CDR3 covers 19 residues. Germline V gene sequence: CDR1 KGHDR, CDR2 SFDVKD. This chain's CDR3 is CATSDYADRGLGSYNEQFF. The CDR3 DNA follows: TGTGCCACCAGTGATTATGCGGACAGGGGGCTTGGATCCTACAATGAGCAGTTCTTC.

This rearrangement joins TRBV11-2 to TRBJ1-1, with D unresolved. V was trimmed by 1 base and J by 5 bases, leaving 8 bases between them. This CDR3 comprises 13 residues. Germline V lookup: CDR1 SGHAT, CDR2 FQNNGV. CDR3 sequence: CASSLASGTEAFF. The CDR3 bases are TGTGCCAGCAGCTTAGCCTCGGGGACTGAAGCTTTCTTT. The whole variable domain, filled in from reference TRBV11-2 and TRBJ1-1, reads EAGVAQSPRYKIIEKRQSVAFWCNPISGHATLYWYQQILGQGPKLLIQFQNNGVVDDSQLPKDRFSAERLKGVDSTLKIQPAKLEDSAVYLCASSLASGTEAFFGQGTRLTVV.

The CDR3 DNA reads as TGTGCCAGTAGTATAGGTAGGGGGTACAAGAACACTGAAGCTTTCTTT. Amino acids: CASSIGRGYKNTEAFF. The rearrangement joins TRBV19 to TRBJ1-1; TRBD1 is a possible D gene (6 bases). Trimming removed 1 base at V and 1 base at J, with 13 bases between. The CDR3 sequence is 16 residues long. Germline lookup yields CDR1 LNHDA and CDR2 SQIVND (reference sequence).

The chain is built from TRBV18 and TRBJ2-1, with TRBD2 matching 9 bases. CDR1 KGHSH and CDR2 LQKENI come from the germline V gene. This CDR3 has 15 residues. V trimming: 3 bases; J trimming: 6 bases; junction bases outside the gene matches: 6. As DNA, the CDR3 is TGTGCCAGCTCACCCCGGCGGGGGGGCATCAATGAGCAGTTCTTC. Protein: CASSPRRGGINEQFF.

V is TRBV7-9 and J is TRBJ1-4; D is perhaps TRBD1 (5 bases). V was shortened by 6 bases and J by 7 bases, with 15 bases between the two germline ends. This CDR3 contains 14 residues. CDR1 is SEHNR, CDR2 FQNEAQ, per germline (reference sequence). The CDR3: CASRRLGGTEKLFF. The CDR3 DNA follows: TGTGCCAGCAGACGACTGGGGGGTACTGAAAAACTGTTTTTT.

This clone came up once. The rearrangement uses TRBV7-9 and TRBJ2-7; tentative D call: TRBD1 (6 bases). CDR3 size: 14 residues. V lost 1 base, J lost 8 bases, and 15 bases lay in between. CDR1 and CDR2 (germline): SEHNR, FQNEAQ (reference sequence). CDR3 coding DNA: TGTGCCAGCAGCTTAGTACAGGGCGTCTCCAAGCAGTACTTC. Amino acids: CASSLVQGVSKQYF.

The rearrangement uses TRBV5-8 and TRBJ2-5; 16 bases map to TRBD2. The J segment lost 5 bases and the V segment lost 4 bases, leaving 8 bases of the junction unmatched. Germline CDR1 reads SGHTS; CDR2 reads YDEGEE. The CDR3 consists of 17 residues. The CDR3 loop is CASSPGLAGGLTETQYF. The CDR3 DNA reads as TGTGCCAGCAGCCCGGGACTAGCGGGGGGGCTAACTGAGACCCAGTACTTC.